This T cell receptor (beta chain) was found in a study of siplizumab effects on memory and regulatory T cells (dated by TCRdb to about 2019). Regarding the complete study: The study looked at the effect of siplizumab, an anti-CD2 antibody, on alloreactive T-cell subsets in allogeneic mixed lymphocyte reactions made from human PBMCs. Results the study describes overall, beyond this receptor: Greater diversity appeared to be present in unstimulated naive T cells than in memory T cells, and a substantial contribution to the alloresponse seemed to be made by naive cells. The cumulative frequency of alloreactive sequences traceable to unstimulated CD4+ memory T cells was significantly reduced by siplizumab. No functional confirmation was obtained for the suppressive function of proliferating Tregs from siplizumab cultures. A naive or memory phenotype could not be assigned to roughly 80-95% of proliferating CD4+ or CD8+ clones. Among mappable alloreactive CD4+ clones, the Treg-derived fraction averaged about 75% with siplizumab versus approximately 27% in control reactions. Sequences below about 10^-5 frequency were poorly captured, so only a minor fraction of alloreactive clones could be mapped to unstimulated subsets.

TCRbeta CDR3 sequencing was performed on sorted unstimulated T cells and on proliferating T cells recovered from mixed lymphocyte reactions. Fresh whole blood from ten HLA-typed healthy donors was used as the source from which PBMCs were isolated. To map where alloreactive clones came from, unstimulated CD4+ non-regulatory T cells were FACS-sorted. From V the trimming removes 0 bases and from J it removes 10 bases, while the gene matches leave 7 bases of the junction unaccounted for. The CDR3 measures 15 amino acids from cysteine to phenylalanine. The sequence is cut down to CDR3 DNA, 45 bases in frame from base 1. According to the germline V gene, CDR1 reads SGDLS and CDR2 reads YYNGEE. In its sample, this clone was seen once. Its antigen specificity is not known. No base qualities exist here, and no much larger clone lies one base off it. Library generation was performed with the immunoSEQ multiplex PCR assay. Around 10^5 TCR templates per sample were assayed by the deep sequencing platform. Genomic DNA extracted from sorted T cells was used for TCRbeta CDR3 sequencing. The study's processing was this. The R programming language was used for clonal analysis of TCRbeta CDR3 data. Alloreactive CD4+ and CD8+ clones were defined by comparing unstimulated samples with post-reaction CFSE-low samples. Regulatory or non-regulatory origin of alloreactive CD4+ clones was assigned by matching sequences to the sorted unstimulated Treg and non-Treg repertoires. The immuneACCESS repertoire file appears here via TCRdb, limited to in-frame rearrangements. These files lack a portion of the clones; in checked studies, under half of the deficit traces to unresolved V genes, and the cause of the others is not known. D and trimming were read from the DNA, whereas the V and J calls and clone size are those reported in that table. This sample has around 110,000 clones in its table, and approximately 94% of those were observed once. The leading ten clones occupy about 1.8% of the sample.

The TCR was taken from a human donor in good health. The chain joins TRBV9 to TRBJ1-6, with 7 junctional bases fitting TRBD1. The sample consisted of non-Treg CD4+ T cells sorted from blood. The cell subset or site tag for this specimen amounts to: FACS-sorted unstimulated CD4+ non-regulatory T cells. In nucleotide form, the sequence is TGTGCCAGCAGCGTAGTGGGAACAGGGGTGTCACCCCTCCACTTT. This sequence encodes CASSVVGTGVSPLHF.